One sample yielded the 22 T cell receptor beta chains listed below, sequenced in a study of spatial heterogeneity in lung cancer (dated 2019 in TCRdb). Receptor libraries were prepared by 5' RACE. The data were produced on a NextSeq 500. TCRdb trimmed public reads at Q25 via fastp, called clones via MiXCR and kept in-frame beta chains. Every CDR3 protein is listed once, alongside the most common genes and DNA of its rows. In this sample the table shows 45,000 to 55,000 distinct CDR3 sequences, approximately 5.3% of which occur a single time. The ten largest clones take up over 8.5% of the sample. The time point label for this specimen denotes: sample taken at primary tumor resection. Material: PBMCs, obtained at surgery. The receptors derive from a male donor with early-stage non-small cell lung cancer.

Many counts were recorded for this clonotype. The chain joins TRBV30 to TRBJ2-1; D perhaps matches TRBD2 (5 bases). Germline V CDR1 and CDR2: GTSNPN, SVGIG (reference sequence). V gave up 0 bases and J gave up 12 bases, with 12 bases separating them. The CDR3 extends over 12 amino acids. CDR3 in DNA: TGTGCCTGGAGTGTAATGGAGGACCGGCAGTTCTTC. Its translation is CAWSVMEDRQFF.

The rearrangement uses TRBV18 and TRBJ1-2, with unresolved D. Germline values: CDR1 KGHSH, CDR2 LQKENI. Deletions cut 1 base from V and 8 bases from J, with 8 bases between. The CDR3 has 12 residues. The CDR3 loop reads CASSPQDGGYTF. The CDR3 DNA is TGTGCCAGCTCACCACAGGATGGAGGCTACACCTTC.

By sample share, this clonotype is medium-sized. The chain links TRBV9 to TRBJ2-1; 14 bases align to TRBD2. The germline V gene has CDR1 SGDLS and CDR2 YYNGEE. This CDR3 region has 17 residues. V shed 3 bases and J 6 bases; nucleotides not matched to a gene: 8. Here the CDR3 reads CASSAPPGLAGVNEQFF. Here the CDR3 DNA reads TGTGCCAGCAGCGCCCCCCCGGGACTAGCGGGAGTCAATGAGCAGTTCTTC.

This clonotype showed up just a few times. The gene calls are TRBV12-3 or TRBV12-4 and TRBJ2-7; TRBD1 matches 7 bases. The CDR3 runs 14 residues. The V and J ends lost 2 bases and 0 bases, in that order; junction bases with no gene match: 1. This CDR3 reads CASSLRQGSYEQYF. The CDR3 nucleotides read TGTGCCAGCAGTTTAAGACAGGGCTCCTACGAGCAGTACTTC.

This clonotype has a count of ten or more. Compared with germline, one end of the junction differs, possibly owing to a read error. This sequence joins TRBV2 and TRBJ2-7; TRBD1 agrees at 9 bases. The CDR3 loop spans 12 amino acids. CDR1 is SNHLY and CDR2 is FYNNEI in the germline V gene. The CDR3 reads CASRGPGQGPSF. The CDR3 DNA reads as TGTGCCAGCAGGGGGCCGGGACAGGGACCCTCCTTC.

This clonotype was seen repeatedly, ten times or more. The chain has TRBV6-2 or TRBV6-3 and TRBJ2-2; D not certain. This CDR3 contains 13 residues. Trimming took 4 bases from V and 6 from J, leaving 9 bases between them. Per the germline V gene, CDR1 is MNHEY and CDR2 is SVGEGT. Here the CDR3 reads CASSSTESGELFF. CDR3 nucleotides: TGTGCCAGCAGTTCAACAGAATCCGGGGAGCTGTTTTTT.

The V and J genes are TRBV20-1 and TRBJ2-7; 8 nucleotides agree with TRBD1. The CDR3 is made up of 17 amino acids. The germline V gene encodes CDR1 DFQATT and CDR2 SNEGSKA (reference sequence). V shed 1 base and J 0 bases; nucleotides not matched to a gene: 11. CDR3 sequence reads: CSARGSPRTGSSYEQYF. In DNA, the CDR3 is TGCAGTGCTAGAGGTTCCCCTCGGACAGGGAGCTCCTACGAGCAGTACTTC.

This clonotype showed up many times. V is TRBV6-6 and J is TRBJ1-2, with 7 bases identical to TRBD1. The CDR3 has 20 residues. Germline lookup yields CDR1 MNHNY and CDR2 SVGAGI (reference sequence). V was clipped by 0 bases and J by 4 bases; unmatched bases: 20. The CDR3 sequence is CASSYSFLVSGTADRYGYTF. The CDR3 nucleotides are TGTGCCAGCAGTTACTCGTTTTTAGTATCCGGGACAGCGGACCGCTATGGCTACACCTTC.

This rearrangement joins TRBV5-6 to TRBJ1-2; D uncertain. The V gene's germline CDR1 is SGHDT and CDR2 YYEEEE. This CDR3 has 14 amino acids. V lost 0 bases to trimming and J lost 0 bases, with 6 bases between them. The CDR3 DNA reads TGTGCCAGCAGCTTGGTCAGAGCTAACTATGGCTACACCTTC. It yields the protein CASSLVRANYGYTF.

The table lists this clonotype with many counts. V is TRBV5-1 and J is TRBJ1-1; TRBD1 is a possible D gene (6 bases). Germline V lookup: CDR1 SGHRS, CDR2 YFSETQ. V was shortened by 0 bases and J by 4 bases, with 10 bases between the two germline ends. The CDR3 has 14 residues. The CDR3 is CASSLGQVVTEAFF. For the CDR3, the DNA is TGCGCCAGCAGCTTGGGACAGGTGGTCACTGAAGCTTTCTTT.

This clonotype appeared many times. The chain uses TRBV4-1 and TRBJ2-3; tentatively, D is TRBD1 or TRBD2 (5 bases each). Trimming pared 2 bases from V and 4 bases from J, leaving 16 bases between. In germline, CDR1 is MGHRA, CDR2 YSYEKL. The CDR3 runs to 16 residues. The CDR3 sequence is CASSQMGTRRSDTQYF. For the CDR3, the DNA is TGCGCCAGCAGCCAAATGGGGACGCGCAGGTCAGATACGCAGTATTTT.

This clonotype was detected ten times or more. CDR3 sequence: CASSLEPGTQFF. The CDR3, as DNA: TGTGCCAGCAGCTTAGAACCCGGGACACAATTCTTC. The genes are TRBV7-9 and TRBJ2-1, with D perhaps TRBD1 (6 bases). The ends were cut back, 1 base at V and 16 bases at J, with 14 bases in the middle. Germline V gene lookup returns CDR1 SEHNR and CDR2 FQNEAQ (reference sequence). The CDR3 has 12 amino acids. Together with reference TRBV7-9 and TRBJ2-1, the CDR3 gives the full variable domain: DTGVSQNPRHKITKRGQNVTFRCDPISEHNRLYWYRQTLGQGPEFLTYFQNEAQLEKSRLLSDRFSAERPKGSFSTLEIQRTEQGDSAMYLCASSLEPGTQFFGPGTRLTVL.

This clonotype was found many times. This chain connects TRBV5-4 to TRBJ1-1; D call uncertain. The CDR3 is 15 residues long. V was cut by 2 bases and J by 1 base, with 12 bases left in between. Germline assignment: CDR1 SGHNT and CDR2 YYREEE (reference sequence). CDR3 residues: CASSFGLVRNTEAFF. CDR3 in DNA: TGTGCCAGCAGCTTCGGTCTGGTGAGGAACACTGAAGCTTTCTTT. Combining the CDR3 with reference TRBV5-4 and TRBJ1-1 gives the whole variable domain ETGVTQSPTHLIKTRGQQVTLRCSSQSGHNTVSWYQQALGQGPQFIFQYYREEENGRGNFPPRFSGLQFPNYSSELNVNALELDDSALYLCASSFGLVRNTEAFFGQGTRLTVV.

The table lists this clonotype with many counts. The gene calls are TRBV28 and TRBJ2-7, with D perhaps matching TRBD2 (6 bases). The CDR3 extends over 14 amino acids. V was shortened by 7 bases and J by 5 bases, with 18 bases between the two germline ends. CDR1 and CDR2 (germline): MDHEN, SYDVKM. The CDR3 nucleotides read TGTGCCAGCAACACCCGGGACGGGAGAGACGAGCAGTACTTC. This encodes CASNTRDGRDEQYF.

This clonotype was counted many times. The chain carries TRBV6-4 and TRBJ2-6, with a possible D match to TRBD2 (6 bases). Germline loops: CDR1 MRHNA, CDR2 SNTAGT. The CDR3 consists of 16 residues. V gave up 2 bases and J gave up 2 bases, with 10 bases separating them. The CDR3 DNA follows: TGTGCCAGCAGTGACATGTCGGGGGCTGGGGCCAACGTCCTGACTTTC. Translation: CASSDMSGAGANVLTF.

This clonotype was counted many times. The CDR3 DNA sequence: TGTGCCAGCAGCGCCCGGACAGGGGTAGATACGCAGTATTTT. It codes for CASSARTGVDTQYF. The chain couples TRBV7-2 to TRBJ2-3, with 9 nucleotides matching TRBD1. With V trimmed by 5 bases and J by 5 bases, 5 bases remained unmatched. Germline loops: CDR1 SGHTA, CDR2 FQGNSA. The CDR3 length is 14 residues.

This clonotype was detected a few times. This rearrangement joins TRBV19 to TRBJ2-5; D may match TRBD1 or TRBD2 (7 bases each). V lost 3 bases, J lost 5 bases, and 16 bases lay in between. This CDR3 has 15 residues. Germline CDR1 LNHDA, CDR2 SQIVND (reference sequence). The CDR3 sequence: CASSMTGRGVETQYF. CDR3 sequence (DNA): TGTGCCAGTAGTATGACAGGGAGGGGAGTTGAGACCCAGTACTTC.

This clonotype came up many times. The CDR3 DNA reads as TGTGCCAGCAGCTCCCTAGCGGGAGGCTACAATGAGCAGTTCTTC. Its translation is CASSSLAGGYNEQFF. This chain links TRBV11-2 with TRBJ2-1; 11 bases map to TRBD2. The CDR3 is made up of 15 amino acids. With 4 bases clipped from V and 3 bases from J, the junction kept 2 bases outside the gene matches. The germline V gene has CDR1 SGHAT and CDR2 FQNNGV. The full variable domain, rest sourced from reference TRBV11-2 and TRBJ2-1, is EAGVAQSPRYKIIEKRQSVAFWCNPISGHATLYWYQQILGQGPKLLIQFQNNGVVDDSQLPKDRFSAERLKGVDSTLKIQPAKLEDSAVYLCASSSLAGGYNEQFFGPGTRLTVL.

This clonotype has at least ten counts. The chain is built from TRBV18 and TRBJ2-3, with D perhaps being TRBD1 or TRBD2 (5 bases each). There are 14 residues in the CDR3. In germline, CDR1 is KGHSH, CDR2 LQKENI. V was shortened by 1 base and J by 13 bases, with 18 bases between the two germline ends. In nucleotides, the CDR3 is TGTGCCAGCTCACCACGAAGAGGGGTGGAGCCGGAGTATTTT. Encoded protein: CASSPRRGVEPEYF.

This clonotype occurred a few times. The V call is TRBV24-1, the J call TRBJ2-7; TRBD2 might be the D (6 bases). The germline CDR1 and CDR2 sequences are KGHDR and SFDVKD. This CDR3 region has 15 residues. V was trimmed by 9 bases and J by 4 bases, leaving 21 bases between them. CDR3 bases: TGTGCCACCCCAGCCCCGGGAGAAAGAAGGTACGAGCAGTACTTC. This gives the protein CATPAPGERRYEQYF.

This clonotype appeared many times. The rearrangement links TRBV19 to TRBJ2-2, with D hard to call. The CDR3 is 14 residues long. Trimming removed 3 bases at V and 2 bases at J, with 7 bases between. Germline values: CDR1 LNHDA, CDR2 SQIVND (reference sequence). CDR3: CASSMRVNTGELFF. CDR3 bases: TGTGCCAGTAGTATGAGAGTAAACACCGGGGAGCTGTTTTTT.

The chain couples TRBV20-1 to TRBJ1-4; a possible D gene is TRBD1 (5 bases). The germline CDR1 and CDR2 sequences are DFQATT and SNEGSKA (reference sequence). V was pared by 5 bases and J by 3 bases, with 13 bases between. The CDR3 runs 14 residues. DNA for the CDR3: TGCAGTGCTTCCCAGGGCAATGCTAATGAAAAACTGTTTTTT. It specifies CSASQGNANEKLFF.